The T cell receptor (beta chain) under discussion was sequenced for a study of cytomegalovirus exposure and HLA in healthy donors. Broader study findings: Some TCR beta chains (around 180 of them) were listed as cytomegalovirus-associated. In a later analysis, TCR beta V- and J-gene trimming was associated with a missense DCLRE1C variant. TCR beta sequences reportedly predicted most subjects' HLA-A and HLA-B alleles accurately.

On this clone itself: Its antigen is undetermined.

Primers for the PCR totalled 60 Vbeta and 13 Jbeta. The method was immunoSEQ multiplex PCR; TCRdb's version includes in-frame clones alone and lacks a portion of them. This sample's table has 150,000 or so clones. The clonotype comes from a woman in her forties or fifties in good health and CMV-seronegative. The sample comprised PBMCs.

Here the CDR3 reads CASSEQGRSYEQYF. In DNA form, the CDR3 reads TGTGCCAGCAGTGAACAGGGGCGCTCCTACGAGCAGTACTTC. The chain recombines TRBV6-1 with TRBJ2-7; D is perhaps TRBD1 (6 bases). CDR3 length: 14 residues. Per germline, CDR1 MNHNS and CDR2 SASEGT. The V end lost 2 bases, the J end lost 0 bases, and 8 bases lay between the germline ends.